This T cell receptor beta chain appears in the sequencing data of a study of T cell repertoires in cytomegalovirus infection. As for this clonotype: The antigen remains undetermined.

Germline loops: CDR1 SQVTM, CDR2 ANQGSEA. With V trimmed by 4 bases and J by 0 bases, 12 bases remained unmatched. This CDR3 is built from 17 residues. In TCRdb, the reads were re-called with MiXCR into one record per CDR3 protein. Here the sample spans 230,000 or so distinct CDR3 sequences, 15% to 20% being singletons. Study-wide results and limits: Identification of carriers of CMV plus the relevant HLA was performed using cumulative public TCR beta family frequency.

The chain employs TRBV29-1 and TRBJ1-2; 9 bases are a match to TRBD1. The sequenced sample was CD8+ T cells from PBMCs. This receptor was obtained from a human donor in good health (CMV status not recorded). Some clones in this sample may be carry-over from other donors' samples. Here the CDR3 reads CSVVSWDREKANYGYTF. For the CDR3, the DNA is TGCAGCGTTGTTTCTTGGGACAGGGAAAAAGCTAACTATGGCTACACCTTC.